This T cell receptor beta chain stems from a study of untreated major depressive disorder. Findings and caveats of the study: TRBV05-01 (Vbeta 5.1) usage was higher in CD4+ T cells of depressed patients than controls. TRBV25-01 and TRBV02-01 usage differences were not statistically significant.

Libraries were prepared by immunoSEQ multiplex PCR; TCRdb keeps only in-frame clonotypes and omits some of them. The sample gives approximately 20,000 clones, about 84% of which show up once; 0.65% to 1% is in the top ten. The germline gives CDR1 SEHNR, CDR2 FQNEAQ (reference sequence). This CDR3 is built from 15 residues. V lost 6 bases, J lost 0 bases, and 11 bases lay in between. On this clone: Its antigen is still unknown.

The receptor comes from a woman aged 25 to 39 in good health. The gene calls are TRBV7-9 and TRBJ1-4; perhaps TRBD1 as D (5 bases). The sequenced material came from CD4+ T cells from PBMCs. The CDR3 reads CASSRRDPTNEKLFF. CDR3 DNA sequence: TGTGCCAGCAGTCGCCGGGACCCAACTAATGAAAAACTGTTTTTT.